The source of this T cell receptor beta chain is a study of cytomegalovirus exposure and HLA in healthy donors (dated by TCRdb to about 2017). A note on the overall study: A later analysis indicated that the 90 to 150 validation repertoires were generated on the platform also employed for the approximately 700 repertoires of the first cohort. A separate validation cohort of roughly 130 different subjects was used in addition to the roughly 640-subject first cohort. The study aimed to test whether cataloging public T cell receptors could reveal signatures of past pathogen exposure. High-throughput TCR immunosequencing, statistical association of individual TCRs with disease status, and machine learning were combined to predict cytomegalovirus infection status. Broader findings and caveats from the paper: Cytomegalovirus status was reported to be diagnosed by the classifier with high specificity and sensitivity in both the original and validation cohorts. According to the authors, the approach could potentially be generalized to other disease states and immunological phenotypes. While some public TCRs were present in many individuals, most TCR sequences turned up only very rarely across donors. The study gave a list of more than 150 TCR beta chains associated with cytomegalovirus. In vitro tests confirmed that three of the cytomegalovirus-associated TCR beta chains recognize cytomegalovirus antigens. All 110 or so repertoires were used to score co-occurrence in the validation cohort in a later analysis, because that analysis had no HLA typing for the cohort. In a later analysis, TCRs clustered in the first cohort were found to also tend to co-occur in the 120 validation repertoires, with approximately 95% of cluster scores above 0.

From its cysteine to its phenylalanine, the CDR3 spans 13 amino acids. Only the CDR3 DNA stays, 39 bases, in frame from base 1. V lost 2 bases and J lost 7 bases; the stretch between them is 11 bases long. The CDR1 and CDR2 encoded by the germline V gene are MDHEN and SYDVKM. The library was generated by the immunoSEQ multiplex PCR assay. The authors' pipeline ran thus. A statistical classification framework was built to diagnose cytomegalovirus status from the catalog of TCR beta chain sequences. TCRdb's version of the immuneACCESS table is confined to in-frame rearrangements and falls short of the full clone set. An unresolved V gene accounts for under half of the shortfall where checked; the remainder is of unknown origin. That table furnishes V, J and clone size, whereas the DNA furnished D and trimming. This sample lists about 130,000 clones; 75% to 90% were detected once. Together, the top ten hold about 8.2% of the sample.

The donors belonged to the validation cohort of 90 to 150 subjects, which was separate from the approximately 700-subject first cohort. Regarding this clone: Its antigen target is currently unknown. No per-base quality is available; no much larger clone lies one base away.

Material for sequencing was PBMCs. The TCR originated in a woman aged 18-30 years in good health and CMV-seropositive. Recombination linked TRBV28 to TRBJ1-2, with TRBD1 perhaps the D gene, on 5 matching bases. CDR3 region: CASSLNPGGGYTF. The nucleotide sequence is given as TGTGCCAGCAGTTTAAATCCCGGGGGTGGCTACACCTTC.